This TCR beta chain came from a study of control samples from healthy donors and cancer patients. Germline lookup yields CDR1 LNHDA and CDR2 SQIVND (reference sequence). Trimming took 5 bases from V and 7 from J; bases not matched to a gene: 3. The CDR3 sequence is 12 residues long. Some clones are missing from TCRdb's copy, which holds only in-frame ones; the method was immunoSEQ multiplex PCR. The sample consists of approximately 90,000 clones, roughly nine tenths of them appearing once. The sequence came from a man aged 25-40 years in good health. This sequence joins TRBV19 and TRBJ1-1, with 8 bases identical to TRBD1. Sequenced: blood. CDR3 region: CASSAGTGEAFF. The CDR3 nucleotides read TGTGCCAGTAGTGCCGGGACAGGTGAAGCTTTCTTT.